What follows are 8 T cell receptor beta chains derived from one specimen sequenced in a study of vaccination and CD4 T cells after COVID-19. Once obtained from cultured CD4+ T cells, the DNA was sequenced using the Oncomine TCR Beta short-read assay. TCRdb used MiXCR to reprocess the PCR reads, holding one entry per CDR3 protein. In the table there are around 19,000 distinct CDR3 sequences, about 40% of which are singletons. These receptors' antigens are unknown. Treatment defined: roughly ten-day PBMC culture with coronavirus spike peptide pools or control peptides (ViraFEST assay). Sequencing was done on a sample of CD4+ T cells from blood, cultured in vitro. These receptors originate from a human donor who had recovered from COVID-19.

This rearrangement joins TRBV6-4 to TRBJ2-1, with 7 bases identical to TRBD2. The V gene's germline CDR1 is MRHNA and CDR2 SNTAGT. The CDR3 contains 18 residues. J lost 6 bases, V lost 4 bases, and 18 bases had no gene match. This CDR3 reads CASSVPRDSAGLGNEQFF. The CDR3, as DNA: TGTGCCAGCAGTGTCCCCCGAGATTCAGCGGGACTGGGCAATGAGCAGTTCTTC.

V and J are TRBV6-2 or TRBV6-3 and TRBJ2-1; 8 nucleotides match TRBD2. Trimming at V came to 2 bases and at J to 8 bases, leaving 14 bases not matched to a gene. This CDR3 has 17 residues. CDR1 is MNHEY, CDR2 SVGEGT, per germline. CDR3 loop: CASSYGARLARLDEQFF. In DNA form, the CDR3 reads TGTGCCAGCAGTTACGGGGCAAGACTAGCGAGGTTAGATGAGCAGTTCTTC.

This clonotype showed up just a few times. The CDR3 nucleotides read TGTGCCAGCAGTTTGAGGTCCGGGTTGAACACTGAAGCTTTCTTT. This sequence encodes CASSLRSGLNTEAFF. The chain has TRBV6-5 and TRBJ1-1; no reliable D call. The CDR3 is made up of 15 amino acids. Germline V lookup: CDR1 MNHEY, CDR2 SVGAGI. V gave up 4 bases and J gave up 0 bases, with 12 bases separating them.

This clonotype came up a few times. The CDR3, as DNA: TGCAGTGCTAGAGGGAGGGGGGTTAGCACAGATACGCAGTATTTT. Its translation: CSARGRGVSTDTQYF. This chain connects TRBV20-1 to TRBJ2-3, with D perhaps given as TRBD1 or TRBD2 (6 bases each). Trimming left V 1 base short and J 0 bases short, with 11 bases between. The CDR3 consists of 15 residues. Per the germline V gene, CDR1 is DFQATT and CDR2 is SNEGSKA (reference sequence).

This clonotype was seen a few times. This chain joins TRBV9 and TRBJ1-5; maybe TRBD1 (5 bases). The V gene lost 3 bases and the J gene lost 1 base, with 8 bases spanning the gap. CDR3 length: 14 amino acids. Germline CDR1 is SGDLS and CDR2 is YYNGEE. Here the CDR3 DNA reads TGTGCCAGCAGCGGCGGGACCAGCAATCAGCCCCAGCATTTT. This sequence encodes CASSGGTSNQPQHF. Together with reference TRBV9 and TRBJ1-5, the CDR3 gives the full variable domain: DSGVTQTPKHLITATGQRVTLRCSPRSGDLSVYWYQQSLDQGLQFLIQYYNGEERAKGNILERFSAQQFPDLHSELNLSSLELGDSALYFCASSGGTSNQPQHFGDGTRLSIL.

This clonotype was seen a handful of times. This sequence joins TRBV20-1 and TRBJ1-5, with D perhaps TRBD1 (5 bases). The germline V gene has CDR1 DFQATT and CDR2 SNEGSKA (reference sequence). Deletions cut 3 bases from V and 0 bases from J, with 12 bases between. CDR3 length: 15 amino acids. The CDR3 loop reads CSASGTSDSNQPQHF. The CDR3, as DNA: TGCAGTGCTAGTGGGACGTCGGATAGCAATCAGCCCCAGCATTTT.

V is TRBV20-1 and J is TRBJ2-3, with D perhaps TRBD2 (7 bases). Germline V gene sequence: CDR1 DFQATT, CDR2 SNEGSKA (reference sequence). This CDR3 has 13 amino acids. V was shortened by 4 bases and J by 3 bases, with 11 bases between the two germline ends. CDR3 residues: CSAMRGQTDTQYF. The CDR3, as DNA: TGCAGTGCTATGCGGGGGCAGACAGATACGCAGTATTTT.

This chain's CDR3 is CASSQGGWLRKFF. In DNA, the CDR3 is TGTGCCAGCAGCCAAGGCGGGTGGTTGCGCAAGTTCTTC. The J gene is TRBJ2-1, the V gene TRBV3-1; D perhaps matches TRBD2 (5 bases). CDR1 is LGHDT and CDR2 is YNNKEL in the germline V gene (reference sequence). The CDR3 runs 13 residues. V lost 1 base and J lost 14, with 15 bases in between.